The sequence of this T cell receptor (beta chain) was determined in a study of blood T cell repertoires in COVID-19. V lost 6 bases and J 4 bases, leaving 13 bases between the germline ends. Germline V CDR1 and CDR2: SGHRS, YFSETQ. The CDR3 consists of 13 residues. Assay: immunoSEQ multiplex PCR; the TCRdb copy retains only in-frame clones and omits some. The sample contains roughly 250,000 clones, approximately 85% of which appear only once. Sample: PBMCs or T cells enriched from blood (not recorded which). This clonotype was obtained from a woman aged 45-59 years who had recovered from COVID-19. V and J are TRBV5-1 and TRBJ1-2; D is perhaps TRBD1 (5 bases). CDR3: CASNQGPLYGYTF. CDR3 in DNA: TGCGCCAGCAACCAGGGCCCGCTCTATGGCTACACCTTC.